The clone carrying this TCR beta chain was observed a few times. What it binds is not known. This sample is part of a study of blood T cells in healthy people across ages. Study-wide points: Naive T cell percentage showed a strong correlation with TCR beta diversity. Diversity estimated from one million T cells was considered an underestimate.

Together with a sample-barcoded 5' primer, a J-beta primer mix was included in a second PCR lasting roughly 6 to 12 cycles. TCRdb ran MiXCR on the 5' RACE reads and lists one entry per CDR3 protein. This sample has approximately 1.5 million distinct CDR3 sequences; about 35% occur once, and the top ten carry roughly 10%. The sequence derives from a woman in her 30s in good health. The sample was blood.

As DNA, the CDR3 is TGCATAGCACGGGGCCTCCAAGAGACCCAGTACTTC. This gives the protein CIARGLQETQYF. The chain recombines TRBV20-1 with TRBJ2-5; TRBD1 or TRBD2 may be the D gene (5 bases each). CDR1 DFQATT and CDR2 SNEGSKA come from the germline V gene (reference sequence). The CDR3 is 12 amino acids.